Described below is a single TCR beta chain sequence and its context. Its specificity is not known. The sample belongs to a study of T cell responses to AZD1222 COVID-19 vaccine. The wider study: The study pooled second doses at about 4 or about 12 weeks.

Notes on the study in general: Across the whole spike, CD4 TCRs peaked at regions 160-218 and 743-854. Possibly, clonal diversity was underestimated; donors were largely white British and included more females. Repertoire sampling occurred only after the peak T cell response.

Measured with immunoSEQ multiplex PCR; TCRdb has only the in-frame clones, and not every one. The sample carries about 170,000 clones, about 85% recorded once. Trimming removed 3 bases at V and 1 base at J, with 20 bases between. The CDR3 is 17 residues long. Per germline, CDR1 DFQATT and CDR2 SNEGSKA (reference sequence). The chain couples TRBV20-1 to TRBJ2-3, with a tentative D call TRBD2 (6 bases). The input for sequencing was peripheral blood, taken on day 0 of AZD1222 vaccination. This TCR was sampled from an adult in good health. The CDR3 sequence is CSASGAGRSTGTDTQYF. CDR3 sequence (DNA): TGCAGTGCTAGTGGGGCGGGAAGATCTACAGGCACAGATACGCAGTATTTT.